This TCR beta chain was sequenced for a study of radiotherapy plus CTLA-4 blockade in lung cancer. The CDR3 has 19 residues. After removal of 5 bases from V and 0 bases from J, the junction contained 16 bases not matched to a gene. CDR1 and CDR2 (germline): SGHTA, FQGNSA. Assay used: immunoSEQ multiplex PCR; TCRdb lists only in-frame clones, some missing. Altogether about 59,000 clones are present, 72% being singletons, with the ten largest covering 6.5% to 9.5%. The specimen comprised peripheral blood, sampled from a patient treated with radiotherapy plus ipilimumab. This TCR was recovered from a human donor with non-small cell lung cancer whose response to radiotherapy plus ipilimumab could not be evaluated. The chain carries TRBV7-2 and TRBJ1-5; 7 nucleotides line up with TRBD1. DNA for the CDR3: TGTGCCAGCAGCCCAAACGTACAACAGGGGCGGTATAGCAATCAGCCCCAGCATTTT. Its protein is CASSPNVQQGRYSNQPQHF.